Below, 22 T cell receptor beta chains from the same sample are listed, as sequenced in a study of regulatory T cells in long-lasting Graves disease. Time point of the sample: persistent/refractory GD, antithyroid drugs over 5 years with positive TRAb. Construction of the TCR library relied on RNA isolated from PBMCs. CDR3 regions were amplified by Arm-PCR using iRepertoire HTBI primers to build TCR beta libraries. A single record per CDR3 protein comes from TCRdb applying MiXCR to the multiplex PCR reads. The sample carries fewer than 450,000 distinct CDR3 sequences, about 20% recorded once. The sample was peripheral blood mononuclear cells (PBMCs), taken when the disease was refractory, from a patient treated with antithyroid drugs. Source of these receptors: a female donor with Graves disease.

This clonotype was counted ten times or more. The genes are TRBV12-3 or TRBV12-4 and TRBJ2-7; possible D gene TRBD2, 6 bases. V was shortened by 6 bases and J by 2 bases, with 17 bases between the two germline ends. This CDR3 contains 15 residues. The CDR3 DNA is TGTGCCAGCAGATTAAGCGGGTCTGCCACCTACGAGCAGTACTTC. This gives the protein CASRLSGSATYEQYF.

The table lists this clonotype with a few counts. The rearrangement uses TRBV11-1 and TRBJ2-5; perhaps TRBD2 as D (5 bases). Germline CDR1 SGHAT, CDR2 FQDESV (reference sequence). With 3 bases removed from V and 1 base from J, the gap between germline ends came to 12 bases. The CDR3 is made up of 15 amino acids. The CDR3 region is CASSFTPAGQETQYF. Here the CDR3 DNA reads TGTGCCAGCAGCTTCACACCCGCGGGCCAAGAGACCCAGTACTTC. Variable domain in full (rest from reference TRBV11-1 and TRBJ2-5): EAEVAQSPRYKITEKSQAVAFWCDPISGHATLYWYRQILGQGPELLVQFQDESVVDDSQLPKDRFSAERLKGVDSTLKIQPAELGDSAMYLCASSFTPAGQETQYFGPGTRLLVL.

This clonotype came up many times. The chain links TRBV11-2 to TRBJ1-2; 10 bases line up with TRBD1. CDR1 and CDR2 from the germline V gene are SGHAT and FQNNGV. V was clipped by 5 bases and J by 2 bases; unmatched bases: 14. The CDR3 consists of 18 residues. The CDR3 DNA reads TGTGCCAGCAGCCAGATTAAATCGACAGGGGGCATCAACTATGGCTACACCTTC. It specifies CASSQIKSTGGINYGYTF.

This clonotype was observed a handful of times. This chain links TRBV5-1 with TRBJ2-7; 8 bases line up with TRBD2. Germline values: CDR1 SGHRS, CDR2 YFSETQ. With 7 bases clipped from V and 1 base from J, the junction kept 7 bases outside the gene matches. The CDR3 is 14 residues long. The CDR3 reads CASAGAGGSYEQYF. For the CDR3, the DNA is TGCGCCAGCGCGGGGGCGGGAGGATCCTACGAGCAGTACTTC.

This clonotype was seen a handful of times. This chain joins TRBV6-1 and TRBJ2-7, with 9 bases fitting TRBD2. The CDR3 extends over 14 amino acids. After removal of 6 bases from V and 2 bases from J, the junction contained 5 bases not matched to a gene. In germline, CDR1 is MNHNS, CDR2 SASEGT. The CDR3 here is CASRGAGGTYEQYF. DNA of the CDR3: TGTGCCAGCAGGGGAGCGGGAGGCACCTACGAGCAGTACTTC.

For this clonotype: This may be a read error, as it is one base from a much larger clone. This chain connects TRBV2 to TRBJ1-2; D not certain. The CDR3 runs to 13 residues. Per the germline V gene, CDR1 is SNHLY and CDR2 is FYNNEI. CDR3: CGSVRSTISGYTF. CDR3 DNA: TGTGGCAGCGTTAGGAGTACTATCTCTGGCTACACCTTC.

This clonotype was counted at least ten times. The chain couples TRBV20-1 to TRBJ1-6; perhaps TRBD1 as D (6 bases). The CDR3 contains 14 residues. CDR1 DFQATT and CDR2 SNEGSKA come from the germline V gene (reference sequence). Trimming stripped 5 bases from V and 7 bases from J, with 15 bases between. The DNA for the CDR3 is TGCAGTGCTGGCAGACAGGTCGAGAATTCACCCCTCCACTTT. Translated, it gives CSAGRQVENSPLHF.

This clonotype has at least ten counts. The genes are TRBV20-1 and TRBJ2-5; D perhaps matches TRBD2 (7 bases). CDR1 is DFQATT and CDR2 is SNEGSKA in the germline V gene (reference sequence). The ends were cut back, 6 bases at V and 4 bases at J, with 15 bases in the middle. The CDR3 runs to 13 residues. The CDR3 reads CSAPGEGGETQYF. CDR3 in DNA: TGCAGTGCCCCTGGGGAGGGGGGAGAGACCCAGTACTTC.

The chain combines TRBV7-2 with TRBJ1-2, with 9 positions matching TRBD1. This CDR3 is built from 15 residues. V lost 5 bases to trimming and J lost 6 bases; unmatched junction nucleotides: 10. The germline V gene has CDR1 SGHTA and CDR2 FQGNSA. CDR3 bases: TGTGCCAGCAGCCCAGCCGGGACAGGGCCAGATGGCTACACCTTC. Amino acids: CASSPAGTGPDGYTF.

This clonotype was detected only a few times. The chain is built from TRBV12-5 and TRBJ1-2; 9 nucleotides align to TRBD1. V trimming: 1 base; J trimming: 5 bases; junction bases outside the gene matches: 5. The CDR3 spans 15 residues. Per the germline V gene, CDR1 is LGHNT and CDR2 is FRNRAP. CDR3 nucleotides: TGTGCTAGTGGTTTGGAGGACAGGGGCCTATATGGCTACACCTTC. Translated: CASGLEDRGLYGYTF.

The sample holds many counts of this clonotype. The V and J genes are TRBV28 and TRBJ1-5; D remains ambiguous. Germline V lookup: CDR1 MDHEN, CDR2 SYDVKM. The CDR3 sequence is 15 residues long. The ends were cut back, 7 bases at V and 9 bases at J, with 22 bases in the middle. CDR3 coding DNA: TGTGCCAGCACCGGCGGGCGGGCAGGCGGCTCGCCCCAGCATTTT. It is translated as CASTGGRAGGSPQHF.

This clonotype was observed a handful of times. The genes are TRBV29-1 and TRBJ2-7; D is perhaps TRBD1 (6 bases). Germline V gene sequence: CDR1 SQVTM, CDR2 ANQGSEA. With 4 bases removed from V and 3 bases from J, the gap between germline ends came to 16 bases. The CDR3 is 14 amino acids. CDR3 DNA sequence: TGCAGCGTTGCGTCAGGGGCAGGGTACTACGAGCAGTACTTC. Its protein product is CSVASGAGYYEQYF.

The rearrangement joins TRBV18 to TRBJ1-5, with no clear D. Germline CDR1 KGHSH, CDR2 LQKENI. The V gene lost 3 bases and the J gene lost 5 bases, with 11 bases spanning the gap. This CDR3 has 14 residues. CDR3 nucleotides: TGTGCCAGCTCACCCGGACGGAGGGATCAGCCCCAGCATTTT. Protein sequence: CASSPGRRDQPQHF.

This clonotype was seen a handful of times. The rearrangement links TRBV19 to TRBJ1-4, with a possible D match to TRBD1 (5 bases). The CDR3 runs to 13 residues. Trimming pared 6 bases from V and 8 bases from J, leaving 13 bases between. Germline V gives CDR1 LNHDA, CDR2 SQIVND (reference sequence). For the CDR3, the DNA is TGTGCCAGTAGCCGGGGGGTTGGGGAAAAACTGTTTTTT. Residues: CASSRGVGEKLFF.

This chain uses TRBV10-3 with TRBJ2-6; D is unresolved. Trimming removed 6 bases from V and 2 bases from J, with 11 bases in between. CDR3 size: 15 residues. Per germline, CDR1 ENHRY and CDR2 SYGVKD. For the CDR3, the DNA is TGTGCCATCAGCGAGGACCTCACTGGGGCCAACGTCCTGACTTTC. Encoded protein: CAISEDLTGANVLTF.

This clonotype appeared many times. This chain connects TRBV28 to TRBJ1-1; D is unresolved. The length of the CDR3 is 14 residues. Germline CDR1 MDHEN, CDR2 SYDVKM. The V gene lost 3 bases and the J gene lost 1 base, with 9 bases spanning the gap. The CDR3 DNA is TGTGCCAGCAGTTTTTTGACCCCGAACACTGAAGCTTTCTTT. Translating gives CASSFLTPNTEAFF.

Turning to this clonotype: A much larger clone differs by one base, so this may be a read error. This chain uses TRBV20-1 with TRBJ1-1; D is uncertain. The CDR3 runs to 14 residues. Germline CDR1 reads DFQATT; CDR2 reads SNEGSKA (reference sequence). V lost 1 base to trimming and J lost 0 bases, with 9 bases between them. The CDR3 DNA is TGCAGTGCTAGAGTTCAGTTCTTGAACACTGAAGCTTTCTTT. Protein product: CSARVQFLNTEAFF.

This clonotype was seen many times. The V gene is TRBV3-1, the J gene TRBJ2-5; D is uncertain. CDR3 length equals 15 residues. With 3 bases removed from V and 2 bases from J, the gap between germline ends came to 13 bases. Germline values: CDR1 LGHDT, CDR2 YNNKEL (reference sequence). For the CDR3, the DNA is TGTGCCAGCAGCCACCTCCGAGGCAGACAAGAGACCCAGTACTTC. It encodes CASSHLRGRQETQYF.

This clonotype has a handful of counts. This rearrangement joins TRBV6-1 to TRBJ1-2, with a weak D call TRBD1 (5 bases). Germline assignment: CDR1 MNHNS and CDR2 SASEGT. V was trimmed by 6 bases and J by 0 bases, leaving 20 bases between them. The CDR3 is 17 residues long. CDR3 region: CASRNNPRGATNYGYTF. The CDR3 region has the DNA TGTGCCAGCAGGAATAACCCCCGGGGCGCAACTAACTATGGCTACACCTTC.

As regards this clonotype: With a far larger clone one base away, a read error is the likely cause. The rearrangement joins TRBV10-3 to TRBJ1-5, with D possibly matching TRBD1 (6 bases). Germline lookup yields CDR1 ENHRY and CDR2 SYGVKD. The germline V and J ends were trimmed by 11 bases and 4 bases, with 15 bases remaining between them. The CDR3 loop spans 13 amino acids. CDR3 loop: CAGSEGGNQPQHF. The CDR3 DNA sequence: TGTGCCGGCAGTGAAGGGGGGAATCAGCCCCAGCATTTT.

This clonotype came up a few times. The chain recombines TRBV5-5 with TRBJ2-5; 7 bases map to TRBD1. In germline, CDR1 is SGHKS, CDR2 YYEKEE (reference sequence). There are 16 residues in the CDR3. Trimming at V came to 2 bases and at J to 4 bases, leaving 11 bases not matched to a gene. CDR3 region: CASSLSGQIGGETQYF. The CDR3 nucleotides read TGTGCCAGCAGCTTATCGGGACAGATTGGCGGAGAGACCCAGTACTTC.

Concerning this clonotype: This may be a read error, as it is one base from a much larger clone. This rearrangement joins TRBV7-2 to TRBJ1-2; D remains ambiguous. Trimming left V 1 base short and J 8 bases short, with 17 bases between. CDR1 SGHTA and CDR2 FQGNSA come from the germline V gene. The length of the CDR3 is 15 residues. Here the CDR3 reads CASSLDHGGVRGYTF. The DNA for the CDR3 is TGTGCCAGCAGCTTAGACCATGGCGGCGTGAGGGGCTACACCTTC.